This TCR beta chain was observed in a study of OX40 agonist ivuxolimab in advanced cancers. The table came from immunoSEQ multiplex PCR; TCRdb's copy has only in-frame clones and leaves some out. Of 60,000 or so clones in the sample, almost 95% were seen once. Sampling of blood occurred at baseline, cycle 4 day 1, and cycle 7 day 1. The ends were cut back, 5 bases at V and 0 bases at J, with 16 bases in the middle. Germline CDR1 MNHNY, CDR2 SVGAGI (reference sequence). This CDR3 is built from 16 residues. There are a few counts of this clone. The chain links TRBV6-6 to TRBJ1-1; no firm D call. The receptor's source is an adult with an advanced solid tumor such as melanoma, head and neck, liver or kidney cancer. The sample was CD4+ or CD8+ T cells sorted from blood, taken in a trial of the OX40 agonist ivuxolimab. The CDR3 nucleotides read TGTGCCAGCAGTAAAGGGAGAGGACTTGTGAACACTGAAGCTTTCTTT. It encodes CASSKGRGLVNTEAFF.